Listed below are T cell receptor beta chains from one sample, sequenced in a study of cytomegalovirus exposure and HLA in healthy donors. Profiling relied on immunoSEQ multiplex PCR, and the TCRdb table lists in-frame clones only, not all of them. Of roughly 120,000 clones in the sample, approximately 81% were seen once. Sequencing input: PBMCs. Receptors were obtained from a woman in her twenties or thirties in good health and CMV-seronegative. CDR3s include the opening cysteine and the closing phenylalanine or tryptophan. A D gene is named only where the DNA matches it firmly. A clone size is listed for some rows: how often the clone was seen (once, few, many), or a class if it is expanded.

.	TRBJ2-7	TRBV9	.	CASSSQTDYEQYF	TGTGCCAGCAGCTCACAGACGGATTACGAGCAGTACTTC
.	TRBJ1-2	TRBV7-9	TRBD1	CASSPGGLNYGYTF	TGTGCCAGCAGCCCAGGGGGGCTTAACTATGGCTACACCTTC
.	TRBJ2-1	TRBV27	TRBD1	CASSLTRGGELRNEQFF	TGTGCCAGCAGTTTAACCCGAGGGGGCGAGTTAAGGAATGAGCAGTTCTTC
.	TRBJ1-6	TRBV19	.	CASSIRSTERNSPLHF	TGTGCCAGTAGTATCCGGTCGACAGAACGCAATTCACCCCTCCACTTT
.	TRBJ2-2	TRBV18	.	CASSPGSTLGGELFF	TGTGCCAGCTCACCAGGGAGTACCTTGGGCGGGGAGCTGTTTTTT
.	TRBJ1-1	TRBV5-1	.	CASSPDGGSGTEAFF	TGCGCCAGCAGCCCGGATGGGGGGTCGGGCACTGAAGCTTTCTTT
.	TRBJ2-7	TRBV7-2	TRBD2	CASSTQAGKSYEQYF	TGTGCCAGCAGCACCCAAGCGGGGAAATCCTACGAGCAGTACTTC
.	TRBJ1-1	TRBV9	.	CASSVRGTLTDEAFF	TGTGCCAGCAGCGTGAGGGGGACACTAACCGATGAAGCTTTCTTT
.	TRBJ2-7	TRBV7-2	TRBD2	CASSLAYLTSGGSGEEQYF	TGTGCCAGCAGCTTAGCGTACTTGACTAGCGGGGGGTCAGGGGAGGAGCAGTACTTC
.	TRBJ1-1	TRBV4-3	.	CASSPRSGTEAFF	TGCGCCAGCAGCCCCAGGAGCGGCACTGAAGCTTTCTTT
.	TRBJ1-2	TRBV5-4	TRBD1	CASSLSQDRTYGYTF	TGTGCCAGCAGCCTCTCCCAGGACAGGACTTATGGCTACACCTTC
.	TRBJ2-4	TRBV25-1	.	CASSETGVGSNIQYF	TGTGCCAGCAGTGAGACGGGAGTAGGATCGAACATTCAGTACTTC
.	TRBJ2-5	TRBV2	.	CASTLQVETQYF	TGTGCCAGCACCCTACAGGTAGAGACCCAGTACTTC
.	TRBJ2-7	TRBV13	.	CASSPGVGDRHSYEQYF	TGTGCCAGCAGCCCGGGGGTGGGGGACCGGCACTCCTACGAGCAGTACTTC
.	TRBJ1-4	TRBV6-5	.	CASSTRQNIGQKLFF	TGTGCCAGCAGTACGCGACAGAACATAGGTCAAAAACTGTTTTTT
.	TRBJ2-5	TRBV5-1	.	CASSLAVSGPETQYF	TGCGCCAGCAGCTTGGCCGTTAGCGGCCCAGAGACCCAGTACTTC
.	TRBJ2-5	TRBV4-2	.	CASSPLPSAETQYF	TGTGCCAGCAGCCCCCTTCCTAGCGCGGAGACCCAGTACTTC
.	TRBJ2-2	TRBV6-4	TRBD2	CASSERGGMGTRGTGELFF	TGTGCCAGCAGTGAACGAGGAGGTATGGGGACTAGAGGCACCGGGGAGCTGTTTTTC
.	TRBJ2-2	TRBV5-4	.	CASSSTRGNSGELFF	TGTGCCAGCAGCTCCACTAGGGGGAACTCCGGGGAGCTGTTTTTT
.	TRBJ2-3	TRBV21-1	.	CARGTSGRELTDTQYF	TGTGCCAGAGGGACTAGCGGGAGAGAACTCACAGATACGCAGTATTTT
.	TRBJ2-1	TRBV29-1	.	CSVGGLWRARSYNEQFF	TGCAGCGTTGGAGGGCTCTGGCGGGCCCGCTCCTACAATGAGCAGTTCTTC
.	TRBJ1-1	TRBV4-1	TRBD1	CASSPYRGSENTEAFF	TGCGCCAGCAGCCCGTACAGGGGCTCCGAGAACACTGAAGCTTTCTTT
.	TRBJ2-7	TRBV5-1	.	CASTPGTGKVDEQYF	TGCGCCAGCACCCCCGGAACAGGGAAAGTCGACGAGCAGTACTTC
.	TRBJ1-1	TRBV14	TRBD1	CASSRGTGLMNTEAFF	TGTGCCAGCAGCCGTGGGACAGGGCTCATGAACACTGAAGCTTTCTTT
.	TRBJ2-3	TRBV10-2	.	CASSVVGLTDTQYF	TGCGCCAGCAGTGTAGTCGGTTTGACAGATACGCAGTATTTT
.	TRBJ2-1	TRBV29-1	.	CSVEDQNGESEQFF	TGCAGCGTTGAAGATCAAAACGGGGAAAGTGAGCAGTTCTTC
few	TRBJ2-5	TRBV25-1	TRBD2	CASSPSGRAGETQYF	TGTGCCAGCTCGCCTAGCGGGAGGGCGGGAGAGACCCAGTACTTC